This T cell receptor (beta chain) was profiled in a study of T cell responses to AZD1222 COVID-19 vaccine. CDR1 and CDR2 (germline): SNHLY, FYNNEI. Germline trimming cut 10 bases from V and 1 base from J; bases unmatched to any gene: 17. The CDR3 loop spans 17 amino acids. Profiling relied on immunoSEQ multiplex PCR, and the TCRdb table lists in-frame clones only, not all of them. This sample has 150,000 to 200,000 clones, with approximately 95% found just once. V usage is TRBV2 and J usage is TRBJ1-1, with 8 bases aligning to TRBD1. The material sequenced was peripheral blood, taken on day 0 of AZD1222 vaccination. This TCR was sampled from an adult in good health. CDR3 in amino acids: CATTGQGAAPENTEAFF. CDR3 nucleotide sequence: TGTGCCACCACCGGGCAGGGGGCTGCTCCGGAGAACACTGAAGCTTTCTTT.